Shown below are 22 T cell receptor beta chains from a single sample sequenced in a study of T cell clones after liver transplantation. The protocol was immunoSEQ multiplex PCR, while the TCRdb copy is restricted to in-frame clones and leaves out a portion. The top ten hold 0.83% of the sample, which has around 110,000 clones, about nine tenths seen once. Source: CD4+ T cells from blood, taken 12 months after liver transplant. The receptors here all came from a human patient who received a liver transplant. Some T cells may be graft donor cells.

The chain recombines TRBV18 with TRBJ2-5; no clear D. The CDR3 is 12 amino acids. The V end was cut by 3 bases, the J end by 5 bases, with 7 bases between. CDR1 KGHSH and CDR2 LQKENI come from the germline V gene. In DNA form, the CDR3 reads TGTGCCAGCTCACCCCGTACTGAGACCCAGTACTTC. It encodes CASSPRTETQYF. The full variable domain, its missing parts supplied by reference TRBV18 and TRBJ2-5, is NAGVMQNPRHLVRRRGQEARLRCSPMKGHSHVYWYRQLPEEGLKFMVYLQKENIIDESGMPKERFSAEFPKEGPSILRIQQVVRGDSAAYFCASSPRTETQYFGPGTRLLVL.

The chain combines TRBV2 with TRBJ1-4; 7 bases agree with TRBD1. Per germline, CDR1 SNHLY and CDR2 FYNNEI. With 8 bases clipped from V and 3 bases from J, the junction kept 3 bases outside the gene matches. The CDR3 length is 13 residues. The CDR3 DNA reads as TGTGCCAGCGAGGGACAGTCTAATGAAAAACTGTTTTTT. Its protein product is CASEGQSNEKLFF.

The table lists this clone with a count of one. This chain joins TRBV9 and TRBJ1-5, with D unresolved. Trimming stripped 3 bases from V and 9 bases from J, with 13 bases between. CDR3 length: 13 residues. Germline V gene sequence: CDR1 SGDLS, CDR2 YYNGEE. This CDR3 reads CASSEDGIRPQHF. Here the CDR3 DNA reads TGTGCCAGCAGCGAGGACGGGATAAGGCCCCAGCATTTT.

The rearrangement joins TRBV6-6 to TRBJ2-1; 7 bases match TRBD1. This CDR3 is built from 12 residues. CDR1 MNHNY and CDR2 SVGAGI come from the germline V gene (reference sequence). With 0 bases clipped from V and 14 bases from J, the junction kept 4 bases outside the gene matches. CDR3 loop: CASSYSDRSEFF. The CDR3 nucleotides are TGTGCCAGCAGTTACTCGGACAGGTCGGAGTTCTTC.

V and J are TRBV5-1 and TRBJ2-1; D remains unclear. This CDR3 has 13 amino acids. Germline loops: CDR1 SGHRS, CDR2 YFSETQ. V shed 2 bases and J shed 5 bases, with 8 bases lying between them. The CDR3 protein is CASSFGADNEQFF. The DNA of the CDR3 is TGCGCCAGCAGCTTTGGCGCGGACAATGAGCAGTTCTTC.

This sequence joins TRBV19 and TRBJ2-1, with 13 positions matching TRBD2. J gave up 7 bases and V 5 bases, and 14 bases lay outside the gene matches. This CDR3 is built from 18 residues. Germline V gene data show CDR1 as LNHDA and CDR2 as SQIVND (reference sequence). CDR3 DNA: TGTGCCAGTAGTCTCCTTACTAGCGGGAGGGGTACACAGAATGAGCAGTTCTTC. As protein: CASSLLTSGRGTQNEQFF.

This clone turned up a few times. V and J are TRBV4-1 and TRBJ2-7; the D gene is possibly TRBD1 (5 bases). The germline V and J ends were trimmed by 3 bases and 5 bases, with 17 bases remaining between them. From germline, CDR1 is MGHRA and CDR2 YSYEKL. CDR3 size: 15 residues. CDR3 nucleotide sequence: TGCGCCAGCAGCCACCGTAGGGGATCGTCCGACGAGCAGTACTTC. It specifies CASSHRRGSSDEQYF.

The chain employs TRBV19 and TRBJ2-7, with 7 nucleotides matching TRBD1. This CDR3 is built from 13 residues. Germline loops: CDR1 LNHDA, CDR2 SQIVND (reference sequence). The V gene end was trimmed by 6 bases and the J gene end by 5 bases; junction bases not matched to a gene: 7. In DNA form, the CDR3 reads TGTGCCAGTAGGGAACAGGGGACCCACGAGCAGTACTTC. Its protein product is CASREQGTHEQYF.

J is TRBJ2-5 and V is TRBV23-1; a weak D match, TRBD1 (7 bases). TRBV23-1 falls under the ORF class, with uncertain function. This CDR3 has 15 residues. V lost 0 bases, J lost 5 bases, and 13 bases lay in between. The DNA for the CDR3 is TGCGCCAGCAGTCAATCGACAGGGAGGTGGGAGACCCAGTACTTC. Translated, it gives CASSQSTGRWETQYF.

This chain joins TRBV5-1 and TRBJ1-1, with TRBD1 matching 8 bases. The CDR3 consists of 15 residues. CDR1 and CDR2 (germline): SGHRS, YFSETQ. V lost 1 base, J lost 2 bases, and 4 bases stayed unmatched. CDR3 residues: CASSLRQGLNTEAFF. CDR3 nucleotides: TGCGCCAGCAGCTTGAGACAGGGGCTAAACACTGAAGCTTTCTTT.

The J gene is TRBJ2-1, the V gene TRBV2; D possibly corresponds to TRBD1 (5 bases). This CDR3 is 16 amino acids long. Germline lookup yields CDR1 SNHLY and CDR2 FYNNEI. Trimming cost V 4 bases and J 0 bases, with 13 bases left between them. As DNA, the CDR3 is TGTGCCAGCAGTGGGGGCTTGGACCCCTCCTACAATGAGCAGTTCTTC. It encodes CASSGGLDPSYNEQFF.

The chain recombines TRBV19 with TRBJ2-2; the match to TRBD1 covers 9 bases. The V gene end was trimmed by 6 bases and the J gene end by 7 bases; junction bases not matched to a gene: 12. The V gene's germline CDR1 is LNHDA and CDR2 SQIVND (reference sequence). This CDR3 contains 16 residues. This chain's CDR3 is CASRKITGGAGGELFF. The CDR3 region has the DNA TGTGCCAGTAGAAAGATAACAGGGGGCGCCGGCGGGGAGCTGTTTTTT.

The chain couples TRBV7-8 to TRBJ1-5, with D perhaps TRBD1 (5 bases). CDR3 size: 15 residues. The ends were cut back, 5 bases at V and 6 bases at J, with 17 bases in the middle. Germline assignment: CDR1 SGHVS and CDR2 FQNEAQ. The CDR3 loop is CASSPRIQGAQPQHF. CDR3 coding DNA: TGTGCCAGCAGCCCTAGAATTCAGGGAGCTCAGCCCCAGCATTTT.

This rearrangement joins TRBV10-3 to TRBJ2-3; 12 bases are shared with TRBD1. The V gene's germline CDR1 is ENHRY and CDR2 SYGVKD. V gave up 6 bases and J gave up 7 bases; unmatched junction bases: 11. There are 16 residues in the CDR3. CDR3 DNA: TGTGCCATCAGCACCCCGGGACAGGGGGCTCGATATACGCAGTATTTT. Translating gives CAISTPGQGARYTQYF.

Written as DNA, the CDR3 is TGTGCCAGCAGCGCGGACATAAGGGTAGCTTTCTTT. Its translation is CASSADIRVAFF. The chain has TRBV11-2 and TRBJ1-1; D perhaps matches TRBD1 (5 bases). This CDR3 is built from 12 residues. Germline V CDR1 and CDR2: SGHAT, FQNNGV. Trimming took 5 bases from V and 10 from J, leaving 14 bases between them.

With respect to this clone: Additional DNA sequences in this sample encode the identical CDR3. V gene TRBV7-3 combines with J gene TRBJ2-2, with TRBD1 as a possible D gene (5 bases). Germline V gene sequence: CDR1 SGHTA, CDR2 FQGTGA. The V end lost 2 bases, the J end lost 4 bases, and 8 bases lay between the germline ends. The CDR3 runs 14 residues. The CDR3 here is CASSLYQGTGELFF. The CDR3 bases are TGTGCCAGCAGCTTATACCAGGGCACCGGGGAGCTGTTTTTT.

This clone was detected only a few times. This sequence joins TRBV19 and TRBJ1-1; 7 nucleotides agree with TRBD1. After removal of 4 bases from V and 10 bases from J, the junction contained 6 bases not matched to a gene. Germline CDR1 and CDR2: LNHDA and SQIVND (reference sequence). This CDR3 has 12 residues. The CDR3 spells CASSTRQGRAFF. The DNA of the CDR3 is TGTGCCAGTAGTACCCGACAGGGACGAGCTTTCTTT.

This chain joins TRBV7-2 and TRBJ1-1; D might be TRBD1 (6 bases). Per germline, CDR1 SGHTA and CDR2 FQGNSA. V was clipped by 5 bases and J by 3 bases, with 10 bases between them. The CDR3 consists of 13 residues. DNA for the CDR3: TGTGCCAGCAGCGGGGACATTGACACTGAAGCTTTCTTT. It encodes CASSGDIDTEAFF.

In its sample, this clone was seen once. The rearrangement uses TRBV6-5 and TRBJ2-5, with TRBD2 matching over 8 bases. Germline lookup yields CDR1 MNHEY and CDR2 SVGAGI. V lost 2 bases and J lost 4; bases outside the gene matches: 6. The length of the CDR3 is 15 residues. Written as DNA, the CDR3 is TGTGCCAGCAGTTACAGTCAAGCGGGAGTAGAGACCCAGTACTTC. Residues: CASSYSQAGVETQYF.

A single count supports this clone. V gene TRBV5-1 combines with J gene TRBJ2-1; 13 bases fit TRBD2. This CDR3 is 15 amino acids long. CDR1 and CDR2 (germline): SGHRS, YFSETQ. Germline trimming cut 3 bases from V and 7 bases from J; bases unmatched to any gene: 4. The CDR3 DNA reads as TGCGCCAGCAGCTCGGGACTAGCGGGACGAAATGAGCAGTTCTTC. Encoded protein: CASSSGLAGRNEQFF.

The rearrangement uses TRBV19 and TRBJ2-5; 9 bases align to TRBD2. The CDR3 spans 15 residues. Germline CDR1 is LNHDA and CDR2 is SQIVND (reference sequence). V lost 8 bases to trimming and J lost 2 bases; unmatched junction nucleotides: 9. Here the CDR3 DNA reads TGTGCCAGTCGTTTTAGCGGGAGTTTACAAGAGACCCAGTACTTC. This gives the protein CASRFSGSLQETQYF. The full variable domain, its missing parts supplied by reference TRBV19 and TRBJ2-5, is DGGITQSPKYLFRKEGQNVTLSCEQNLNHDAMYWYRQDPGQGLRLIYYSQIVNDFQKGDIAEGYSVSREKKESFPLTVTSAQKNPTAFYLCASRFSGSLQETQYFGPGTRLLVL.

This clone has more than one count but fewer than ten. The CDR3 here is CASSGQNQGQPQHF. In nucleotides, the CDR3 is TGTGCCAGCAGTGGGCAAAACCAGGGACAGCCCCAGCATTTT. The chain has TRBV2 and TRBJ1-5; D might be TRBD1 (5 bases). Germline V gene lookup returns CDR1 SNHLY and CDR2 FYNNEI. V dropped 4 bases and J dropped 7 bases, with 14 bases sitting between them. This CDR3 spans 14 amino acids.